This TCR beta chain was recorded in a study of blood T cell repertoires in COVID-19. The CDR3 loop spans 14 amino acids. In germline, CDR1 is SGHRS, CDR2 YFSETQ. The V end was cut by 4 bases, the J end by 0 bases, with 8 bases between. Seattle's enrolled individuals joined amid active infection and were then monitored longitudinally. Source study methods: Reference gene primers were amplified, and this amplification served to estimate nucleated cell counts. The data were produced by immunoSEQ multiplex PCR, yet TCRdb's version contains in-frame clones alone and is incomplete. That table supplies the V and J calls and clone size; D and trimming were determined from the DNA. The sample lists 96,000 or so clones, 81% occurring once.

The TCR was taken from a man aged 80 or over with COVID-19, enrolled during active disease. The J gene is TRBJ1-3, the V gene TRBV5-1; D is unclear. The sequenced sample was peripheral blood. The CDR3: CASSPALSGNTIYF. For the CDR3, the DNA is TGCGCCAGCAGCCCCGCGCTCTCTGGAAACACCATATATTTT.